This T cell receptor (beta chain) was obtained from a study of T cell repertoires in aging, cancer and after chemotherapy. Study-level background: Approximately 10 million TCR reads were in the whole dataset.

Amplification of TCR beta used genomic DNA extracted from peripheral blood. The junction had 10 bases not matched to a gene; V was cut back by 5 bases and J by 4 bases. Germline-derived CDR1 and CDR2 are MNHEY and SVGEGT. The CDR3 consists of 15 residues. Multiplex touch-down PCR with TRB-A/B primers amplified rearranged V-D-J TRB sequences. Via MiXCR, TCRdb re-called the multiplex PCR reads, giving one row per CDR3 protein. The data hold 10,000 to 13,000 distinct CDR3 sequences, with around 25% observed a single time. Sequenced sample: blood. The chain couples TRBV6-2 or TRBV6-3 to TRBJ1-1, with TRBD1 matching 7 bases. This clonotype was sampled from a human donor in good health. CDR3 nucleotides: TGTGCCAGCAGTCTCCGACTCAACAGGGGCACTGAAGCTTTCTTT. Its translation is CASSLRLNRGTEAFF.